This T cell receptor beta chain came from a study of cytomegalovirus exposure and HLA in healthy donors. Concerning this clone: Its antigen remains unidentified.

With 60 Vbeta and 13 Jbeta primers, the PCR was carried out. Sequenced by immunoSEQ multiplex PCR; TCRdb stores in-frame clones only, minus some. The sample records 130,000 to 150,000 clones, around 80% being singletons. Germline CDR1 reads SGHVS; CDR2 reads FQNEAQ. This CDR3 comprises 15 residues. Trimming took off 6 bases at V and 2 bases at J, with 16 bases between the two ends. Overall study results and limits: According to a later analysis, donors in an Asian-associated ancestry cluster reportedly had fewer N-insertions than the 666-donor mean. Overall, about 160 TCR beta chains were annotated as cytomegalovirus-associated.

The sequence was obtained from a woman in her forties in good health and CMV-seropositive. The sequenced material came from PBMCs. The chain uses TRBV7-8 and TRBJ1-1; a weak D match, TRBD1 (6 bases). The CDR3 DNA reads as TGTGCCAGCAGTCTAAGGGGGGGGCCCAACACTGAAGCTTTCTTT. This translates into CASSLRGGPNTEAFF.